Listed here is a single T cell receptor (beta chain). Its antigen is unknown. At one of its ends the junction is not consistent with the germline gene, which may arise from a read error. The use of a sample-barcoded 5' primer and a J-beta primer mix characterized a second PCR of roughly 6 to 11 cycles. TCRdb reanalysed the 5' RACE reads using MiXCR and keeps one entry per CDR3 protein. The repertoire holds 700,000 or so distinct CDR3 sequences, 22% seen once, with 22% in the top ten. These data are taken from a study of blood T cells in healthy people across ages. Points from the study as a whole: Long-lived donors had more naive CD4+ cells and higher diversity than aged donors.

Germline V gene lookup returns CDR1 SGHVS and CDR2 FQNEAQ. The CDR3 is 15 amino acids. The source of this sequence is a man aged 65-85 years in good health. Sequenced input: blood. The rearrangement joins TRBV7-8 to TRBJ2-1; 9 bases are a match to TRBD2. The CDR3 reads CACSSGTSYINEQFF. CDR3 bases: TGTGCCTGCAGCTCCGGGACTAGCTATATCAATGAGCAGTTCTTC.